This entry lists 28 T cell receptor beta chains sequenced from one sample in a study of cytotoxic CD8 clonotypes in ibrutinib-treated CLL (dated by TCRdb to 2020 to 2023). The time point label on this specimen signifies: roughly 2 years on ibrutinib. The method behind the library was the immunoSEQ multiplex PCR assay. The source is immuneACCESS, and TCRdb retained only in-frame sequences with V and J called. Part of the clones is not carried over; for the studies checked, unresolved V genes explain less than half of this, and the remainder is unexplained. The sample contains some 76,000 clones, less than 90% of them found a single time. The top ten clones comprise 35% to 45% of the sample. The starting material was PBMCs, obtained after 24 months of ibrutinib treatment. Source of these receptors: a human donor with chronic lymphocytic leukemia.

V usage is TRBV6-1 and J usage is TRBJ2-1; D is unclear. Germline V gene lookup returns CDR1 MNHNS and CDR2 SASEGT. This CDR3 contains 13 residues. V lost 4 bases and J 8 bases, leaving 12 bases between the germline ends. CDR3 nucleotide sequence: TGTGCCAGCAGTGGTCTGGGGTTCCATGAGCAGTTCTTC. Its translation is CASSGLGFHEQFF.

This chain uses TRBV18 with TRBJ2-3; D is undetermined. The germline V and J ends were trimmed by 0 bases and 1 base, with 14 bases remaining between them. The CDR3 has 17 amino acids. Germline V lookup: CDR1 KGHSH, CDR2 LQKENI. CDR3 bases: TGTGCCAGCTCACCACCGCTGCTTCCCTCTGGCACAGATACGCAGTATTTT. Its translation is CASSPPLLPSGTDTQYF.

This chain uses TRBV2 with TRBJ1-4, with a tentative D call TRBD1 (5 bases). This CDR3 spans 14 amino acids. Germline-derived CDR1 and CDR2 are SNHLY and FYNNEI. Trimming stripped 6 bases from V and 7 bases from J, with 15 bases between. CDR3 in DNA: TGTGCCAGCAGGAGAAGGGGCGAGGGTGAAAAACTGTTTTTT. This translates into CASRRRGEGEKLFF.

In this sample, this clone turned up a few times. V usage is TRBV5-1 and J usage is TRBJ1-3; 7 bases map to TRBD1. CDR1 SGHRS and CDR2 YFSETQ come from the germline V gene. The J segment lost 3 bases and the V segment lost 4 bases, leaving 10 bases of the junction unmatched. The CDR3 extends over 16 amino acids. CDR3 DNA: TGCGCCAGCAGCACGTTGGGACAGTCCTATGGAAACACCATATATTTT. This translates into CASSTLGQSYGNTIYF. The full variable domain, completed using reference TRBV5-1 and TRBJ1-3, is KAGVTQTPRYLIKTRGQQVTLSCSPISGHRSVSWYQQTPGQGLQFLFEYFSETQRNKGNFPGRFSGRQFSNSRSEMNVSTLELGDSALYLCASSTLGQSYGNTIYFGEGSWLTVV.

The gene calls are TRBV6-6 and TRBJ1-2; TRBD1 is a possible D gene (6 bases). The CDR3 spans 13 residues. Trimming removed 7 bases at V and 2 bases at J, with 11 bases between. The germline CDR1 and CDR2 sequences are MNHNY and SVGAGI (reference sequence). CDR3 in DNA: TGTGCCAGCACCAAAACAGGGAACTATGGCTACACCTTC. Protein product: CASTKTGNYGYTF.

This clone appeared a single time. The chain links TRBV5-1 to TRBJ2-1; D call uncertain. Germline-derived CDR1 and CDR2 are SGHRS and YFSETQ. V lost 6 bases, J lost 6 bases, and 19 bases lay in between. CDR3 length: 15 amino acids. CDR3 nucleotides: TGCGCCAGCAATCTTGGGCTAGTCGGAAGCAATGAGCAGTTCTTC. Amino acid sequence: CASNLGLVGSNEQFF.

This clone was seen only a few times. V usage is TRBV7-9 and J usage is TRBJ2-7; 9 nucleotides agree with TRBD1. Trimming removed 6 bases from V and 2 bases from J; junction bases left unmatched: 8. Looked up from germline, CDR1 is SEHNR and CDR2 is FQNEAQ (reference sequence). This CDR3 is built from 15 residues. Written as DNA, the CDR3 is TGTGCCAGCAGTCCCACAGGGGGCGTTACCTACGAGCAGTACTTC. Translation gives CASSPTGGVTYEQYF.

J is TRBJ1-5 and V is TRBV19, with D possibly matching TRBD1 (5 bases). The CDR3 extends over 17 amino acids. Germline CDR1 is LNHDA and CDR2 is SQIVND (reference sequence). V was clipped by 8 bases and J by 0 bases, with 20 bases between them. CDR3 sequence reads: CASRQGVGAYSNQPQHF. The CDR3 DNA reads as TGTGCCAGTCGTCAGGGTGTAGGGGCCTATAGCAATCAGCCCCAGCATTTT.

This chain links TRBV19 with TRBJ1-2, with 8 bases that match TRBD1. The germline CDR1 and CDR2 sequences are LNHDA and SQIVND (reference sequence). This CDR3 is 13 amino acids long. With 7 bases clipped from V and 2 bases from J, the junction kept 3 bases outside the gene matches. The CDR3 DNA follows: TGTGCCAGTACAAGACAGGGGAACTATGGCTACACCTTC. It yields the protein CASTRQGNYGYTF.

This rearrangement joins TRBV15 to TRBJ2-1; the match to TRBD2 covers 9 bases. This CDR3 is built from 15 residues. The germline gives CDR1 LNHNV, CDR2 YYDKDF (reference sequence). V was clipped by 3 bases and J by 6 bases; unmatched bases: 6. The DNA for the CDR3 is TGTGCCACCAGCAGGCGGGCGGGAGGGTTCAATGAGCAGTTCTTC. Its protein is CATSRRAGGFNEQFF.

The genes are TRBV19 and TRBJ2-2; 7 bases agree with TRBD2. The CDR3 has 16 amino acids. Germline CDR1 reads LNHDA; CDR2 reads SQIVND (reference sequence). V lost 3 bases to trimming and J lost 1 base; unmatched junction nucleotides: 5. CDR3: CASSISASGNTGELFF. The CDR3, as DNA: TGTGCCAGTAGTATTTCGGCTAGCGGGAACACCGGGGAGCTGTTTTTT. The full variable domain, with the rest looked up from reference TRBV19 and TRBJ2-2, is DGGITQSPKYLFRKEGQNVTLSCEQNLNHDAMYWYRQDPGQGLRLIYYSQIVNDFQKGDIAEGYSVSREKKESFPLTVTSAQKNPTAFYLCASSISASGNTGELFFGEGSRLTVL.

The V and J genes are TRBV18 and TRBJ2-2, with D possibly TRBD2 on 6 matching bases. Germline values: CDR1 KGHSH, CDR2 LQKENI. Trimming left V 6 bases short and J 4 bases short, with 12 bases between. The CDR3 loop spans 14 amino acids. CDR3 DNA: TGTGCCAGCTCCCGGGAGAGTTCCACCGGGGAGCTGTTTTTT. Its translation: CASSRESSTGELFF.

This clone was recorded once. The V gene is TRBV28, the J gene TRBJ2-7; TRBD1 or TRBD2 may be the D gene (5 bases each). Germline lookup yields CDR1 MDHEN and CDR2 SYDVKM. Trimming shortened V by 5 bases and J by 3 bases, and 11 bases separated the two germline ends. This CDR3 is 13 amino acids long. The CDR3 DNA is TGTGCCAGCAGTCCCGGGGACGACTACGAGCAGTACTTC. This encodes CASSPGDDYEQYF.

The sample holds one count of this clone. The gene calls are TRBV4-3 and TRBJ2-7; either TRBD1 or TRBD2 may supply D (6 bases each). This CDR3 is 16 amino acids long. V shed 1 base and J shed 6 bases, with 19 bases lying between them. Germline CDR1 and CDR2: LGHNA and YSLEER. Here the CDR3 DNA reads TGCGCCAGCAGCCAAGCCGCCGGGGGCTTAGGGAGCGAGCAGTACTTC. This gives the protein CASSQAAGGLGSEQYF.

The genes are TRBV5-1 and TRBJ1-3; D not resolved. CDR1 SGHRS and CDR2 YFSETQ come from the germline V gene. The CDR3 loop spans 15 amino acids. The germline V and J ends were trimmed by 0 bases and 7 bases, with 14 bases remaining between them. For the CDR3, the DNA is TGCGCCAGCAGCTTGGCCGGGTTCCAGGAGAACACCATATATTTT. Translation gives CASSLAGFQENTIYF.

J is TRBJ2-2 and V is TRBV11-2, with D tentatively TRBD2 (6 bases). CDR1 and CDR2 from the germline V gene are SGHAT and FQNNGV. Trimming took off 4 bases at V and 4 bases at J, with 13 bases between the two ends. The CDR3 loop spans 15 amino acids. CDR3 sequence reads: CASSSRLVGTGELFF. In DNA form, the CDR3 reads TGTGCCAGCAGCTCACGACTAGTTGGCACCGGGGAGCTGTTTTTT.

This clone is judged large (0.1 to 1%). The V call is TRBV27, the J call TRBJ1-2; tentative D call: TRBD1 (6 bases). From germline, CDR1 is MNHEY and CDR2 SMNVEV (reference sequence). This CDR3 is 13 amino acids long. V lost 7 bases to trimming and J lost 8 bases, with 17 bases between them. CDR3 coding DNA: TGTGCCAGCAAACCGGGGGCGCGAACAGGCTACACCTTC. Its translation: CASKPGARTGYTF.

J is TRBJ2-2 and V is TRBV2; D remains unclear. The CDR3 has 17 residues. The V gene's germline CDR1 is SNHLY and CDR2 FYNNEI. The V end was cut by 5 bases, the J end by 8 bases, with 24 bases between. For the CDR3, the DNA is TGTGCCAGCAGTCCAAACCTCGTCCCTCCCTCAATGGGGGAGCTGTTTTTT. The encoded protein is CASSPNLVPPSMGELFF.

CDR3 DNA sequence: TGTGCCAGCAGTCGAGAAGGACAGGGGACTGAAGCTTTCTTT. Its protein product is CASSREGQGTEAFF. The chain combines TRBV7-9 with TRBJ1-1, with 9 bases lining up with TRBD1. The germline CDR1 and CDR2 sequences are SEHNR and FQNEAQ (reference sequence). With V trimmed by 6 bases and J by 5 bases, 7 bases remained unmatched. The CDR3 length is 14 residues.

V is TRBV27 and J is TRBJ1-5; D is undetermined. CDR1 is MNHEY, CDR2 SMNVEV, per germline (reference sequence). The CDR3 has 14 residues. V lost 2 bases, J lost 7 bases, and 12 bases lay in between. The CDR3: CASSLGGPRQPQHF. The CDR3 bases are TGTGCCAGCAGTTTAGGAGGGCCCCGGCAGCCCCAGCATTTT.

The chain links TRBV6-1 to TRBJ2-7; 7 nucleotides line up with TRBD2. The CDR3 is 13 residues long. V shed 6 bases and J 2 bases; nucleotides not matched to a gene: 4. The germline V gene has CDR1 MNHNS and CDR2 SASEGT. The CDR3: CASRGGSTYEQYF. The CDR3 nucleotides read TGTGCCAGCAGAGGCGGGAGTACCTACGAGCAGTACTTC.

The rearrangement joins TRBV7-2 to TRBJ2-7; tentatively, D is TRBD2 (6 bases). Looked up from germline, CDR1 is SGHTA and CDR2 is FQGNSA. V lost 4 bases and J lost 8, with 15 bases in between. CDR3 length: 13 amino acids. CDR3 nucleotides: TGTGCCAGCAGCTCAAAGACTAGATCGAAGCAGTACTTC. It translates to CASSSKTRSKQYF.

The V call is TRBV9, the J call TRBJ2-3; TRBD1 or TRBD2 may be the D gene (5 bases each). This CDR3 comprises 14 residues. Deletions cut 0 bases from V and 4 bases from J, with 9 bases between. Germline CDR1 reads SGDLS; CDR2 reads YYNGEE. This CDR3 is CASSVGGVPDTQYF. For the CDR3, the DNA is TGTGCCAGCAGCGTAGGAGGGGTCCCAGATACGCAGTATTTT.

The genes are TRBV9 and TRBJ1-1; TRBD1 matches 10 bases. V lost 3 bases and J lost 5; bases outside the gene matches: 4. This CDR3 is built from 14 residues. Germline V CDR1 and CDR2: SGDLS, YYNGEE. For the CDR3, the DNA is TGTGCCAGCAGCGCGACAGGGGGCGAGACTGAAGCTTTCTTT. This translates into CASSATGGETEAFF.

The gene calls are TRBV4-1 and TRBJ2-7, with 13 bases identical to TRBD2. There are 16 residues in the CDR3. Looked up from germline, CDR1 is MGHRA and CDR2 is YSYEKL. V lost 2 bases to trimming and J lost 5 bases; unmatched junction nucleotides: 6. The chain's CDR3 is CASSQPRLAGGDEQYF. The CDR3 DNA follows: TGCGCCAGCAGCCAACCGCGACTAGCGGGAGGAGACGAGCAGTACTTC.

The chain is built from TRBV4-2 and TRBJ2-1, with a tentative D call TRBD2 (5 bases). CDR3 length: 13 amino acids. Germline CDR1 is LGHNA and CDR2 is YNFKEQ. Trimming took off 4 bases at V and 2 bases at J, with 6 bases between the two ends. Here the CDR3 reads CASSLGTYNEQFF. CDR3 nucleotide sequence: TGTGCCAGCAGCCTCGGGACCTACAATGAGCAGTTCTTC.

This chain uses TRBV30 with TRBJ2-5; 7 nucleotides match TRBD2. This CDR3 is built from 16 residues. CDR1 and CDR2 from the germline V gene are GTSNPN and SVGIG (reference sequence). V lost 0 bases to trimming and J lost 4 bases; unmatched junction nucleotides: 11. The CDR3 DNA sequence: TGTGCCTGGAGTGTACAGAGAGGCGTAGCGGGAGAGACCCAGTACTTC. It yields the protein CAWSVQRGVAGETQYF.

The chain is built from TRBV11-1 and TRBJ2-5, with D maybe TRBD2 (5 bases). The CDR3 loop spans 14 amino acids. Germline loops: CDR1 SGHAT, CDR2 FQDESV (reference sequence). V was pared by 5 bases and J by 4 bases, with 14 bases between. The CDR3 coding sequence is TGTGCCAGCAGCCGACTTCGACGGGGAGAGACCCAGTACTTC. This encodes CASSRLRRGETQYF.